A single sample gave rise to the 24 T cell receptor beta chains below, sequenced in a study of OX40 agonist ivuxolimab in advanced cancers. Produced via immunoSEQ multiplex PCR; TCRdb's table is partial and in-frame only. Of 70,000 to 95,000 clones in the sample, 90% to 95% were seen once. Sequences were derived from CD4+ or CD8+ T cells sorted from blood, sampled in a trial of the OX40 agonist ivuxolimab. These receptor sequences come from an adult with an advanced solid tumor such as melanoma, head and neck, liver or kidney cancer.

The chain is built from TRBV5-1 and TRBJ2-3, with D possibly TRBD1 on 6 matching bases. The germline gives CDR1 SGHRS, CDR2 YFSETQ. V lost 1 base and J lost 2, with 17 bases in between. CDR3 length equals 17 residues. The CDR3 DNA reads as TGCGCCAGCAGCTTGCGGTTCACAGGGCCAACCACAGATACGCAGTATTTT. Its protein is CASSLRFTGPTTDTQYF.

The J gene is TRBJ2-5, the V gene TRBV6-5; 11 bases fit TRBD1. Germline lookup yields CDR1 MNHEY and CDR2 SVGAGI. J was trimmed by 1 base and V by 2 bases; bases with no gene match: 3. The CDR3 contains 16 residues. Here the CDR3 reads CASSYTGTGGQETQYF. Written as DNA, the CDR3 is TGTGCCAGCAGTTACACCGGGACAGGGGGCCAAGAGACCCAGTACTTC.

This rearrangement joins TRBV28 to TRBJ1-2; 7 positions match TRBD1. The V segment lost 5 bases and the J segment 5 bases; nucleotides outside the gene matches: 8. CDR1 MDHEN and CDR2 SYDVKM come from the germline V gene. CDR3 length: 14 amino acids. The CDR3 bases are TGTGCCAGCAGTGACCCGGGACAGATGTATGGCTACACCTTC. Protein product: CASSDPGQMYGYTF.

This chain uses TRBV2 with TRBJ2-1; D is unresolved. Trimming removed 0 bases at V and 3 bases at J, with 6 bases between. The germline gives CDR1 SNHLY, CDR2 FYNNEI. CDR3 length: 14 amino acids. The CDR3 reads CASSEAIDYNEQFF. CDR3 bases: TGTGCCAGCAGTGAAGCGATAGACTACAATGAGCAGTTCTTC. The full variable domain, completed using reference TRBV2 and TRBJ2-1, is EPEVTQTPSHQVTQMGQEVILRCVPISNHLYFYWYRQILGQKVEFLVSFYNNEISEKSEIFDDQFSVERPDGSNFTLKIRSTKLEDSAMYFCASSEAIDYNEQFFGPGTRLTVL.

The CDR3 nucleotides are TGTGCAGGACAGACAACTAATGAAAAACTGTTTTTT. It encodes CAGQTTNEKLFF. The J gene is TRBJ1-4, the V gene TRBV30; tentative D call: TRBD1 (6 bases). Germline assignment: CDR1 GTSNPN and CDR2 SVGIG (reference sequence). The CDR3 spans 12 residues.

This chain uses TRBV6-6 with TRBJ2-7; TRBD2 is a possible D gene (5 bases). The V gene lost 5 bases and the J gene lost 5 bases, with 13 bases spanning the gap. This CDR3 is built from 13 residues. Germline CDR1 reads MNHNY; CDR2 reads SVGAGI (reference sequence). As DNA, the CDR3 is TGTGCCAGCAGTAGAGGGCCGGGGAACGAGCAGTACTTC. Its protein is CASSRGPGNEQYF.

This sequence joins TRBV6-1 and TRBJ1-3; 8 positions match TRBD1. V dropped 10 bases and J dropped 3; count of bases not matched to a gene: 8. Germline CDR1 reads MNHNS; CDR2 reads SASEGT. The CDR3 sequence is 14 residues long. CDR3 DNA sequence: TGTGCCACTTCACCCGGACAGGGTGGAAACACCATATATTTT. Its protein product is CATSPGQGGNTIYF.

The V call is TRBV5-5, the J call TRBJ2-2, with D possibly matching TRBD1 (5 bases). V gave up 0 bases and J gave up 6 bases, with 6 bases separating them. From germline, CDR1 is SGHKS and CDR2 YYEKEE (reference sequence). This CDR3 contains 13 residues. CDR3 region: CASSLVGAGELFF. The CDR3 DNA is TGTGCCAGCAGCTTGGTAGGGGCCGGGGAGCTGTTTTTT.

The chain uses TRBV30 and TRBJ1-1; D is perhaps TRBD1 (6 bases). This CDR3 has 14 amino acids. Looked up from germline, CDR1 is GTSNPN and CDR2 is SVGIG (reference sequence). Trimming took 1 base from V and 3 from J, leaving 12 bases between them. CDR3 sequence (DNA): TGTGCCTGGAGTGAACCGGGGGCCTACACTGAAGCTTTCTTT. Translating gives CAWSEPGAYTEAFF. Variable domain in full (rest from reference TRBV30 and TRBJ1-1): SQTIHQWPATLVQPVGSPLSLECTVEGTSNPNLYWYRQAAGRGLQLLFYSVGIGQISSEVPQNLSASRPQDRQFILSSKKLLLSDSGFYLCAWSEPGAYTEAFFGQGTRLTVV.

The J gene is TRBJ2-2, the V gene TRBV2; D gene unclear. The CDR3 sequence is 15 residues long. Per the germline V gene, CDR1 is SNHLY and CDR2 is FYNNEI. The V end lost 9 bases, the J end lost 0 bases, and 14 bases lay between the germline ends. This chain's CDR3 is CASKNLLTNTGELFF. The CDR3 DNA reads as TGTGCCAGTAAAAACCTACTGACGAACACCGGGGAGCTGTTTTTT. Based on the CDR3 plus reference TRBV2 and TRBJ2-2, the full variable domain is EPEVTQTPSHQVTQMGQEVILRCVPISNHLYFYWYRQILGQKVEFLVSFYNNEISEKSEIFDDQFSVERPDGSNFTLKIRSTKLEDSAMYFCASKNLLTNTGELFFGEGSRLTVL.

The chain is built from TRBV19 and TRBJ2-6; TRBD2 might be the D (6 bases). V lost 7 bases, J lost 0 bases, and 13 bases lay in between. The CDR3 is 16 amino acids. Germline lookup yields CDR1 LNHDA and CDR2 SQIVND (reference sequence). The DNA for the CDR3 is TGTGCCAGTACCCCCGGGGGAGACTCTGGGGCCAACGTCCTGACTTTC. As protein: CASTPGGDSGANVLTF.

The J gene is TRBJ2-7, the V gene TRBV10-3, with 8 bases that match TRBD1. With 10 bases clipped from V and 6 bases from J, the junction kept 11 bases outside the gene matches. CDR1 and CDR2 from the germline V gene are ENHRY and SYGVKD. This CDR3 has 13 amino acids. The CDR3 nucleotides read TGTGCCACGTACGGACAGGGAGATGCCGAGCAGTACTTC. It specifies CATYGQGDAEQYF.

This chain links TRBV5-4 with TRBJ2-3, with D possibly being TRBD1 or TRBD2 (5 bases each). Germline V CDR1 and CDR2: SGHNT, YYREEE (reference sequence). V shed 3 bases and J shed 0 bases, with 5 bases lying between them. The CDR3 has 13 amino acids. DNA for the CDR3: TGTGCCAGCAGCTGGGACAGCACAGATACGCAGTATTTT. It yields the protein CASSWDSTDTQYF.

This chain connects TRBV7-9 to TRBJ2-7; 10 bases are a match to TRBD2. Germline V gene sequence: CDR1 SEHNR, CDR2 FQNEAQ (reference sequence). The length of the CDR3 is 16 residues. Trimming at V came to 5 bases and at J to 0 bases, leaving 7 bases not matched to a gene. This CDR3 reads CASSRESGRGSYEQYF. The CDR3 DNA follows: TGTGCCAGCAGCCGGGAAAGCGGGAGGGGCTCCTACGAGCAGTACTTC.

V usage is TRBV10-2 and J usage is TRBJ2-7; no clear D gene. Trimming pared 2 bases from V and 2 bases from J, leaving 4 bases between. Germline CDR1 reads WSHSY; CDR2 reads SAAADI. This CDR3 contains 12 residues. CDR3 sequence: CASSETPYEQYF. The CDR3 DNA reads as TGCGCCAGCAGTGAGACCCCCTACGAGCAGTACTTC.

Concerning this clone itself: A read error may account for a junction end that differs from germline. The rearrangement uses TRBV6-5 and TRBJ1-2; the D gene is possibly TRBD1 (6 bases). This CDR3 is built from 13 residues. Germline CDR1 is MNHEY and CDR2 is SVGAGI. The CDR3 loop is CACSNRGREGYTF. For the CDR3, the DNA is TGTGCCTGCAGTAATCGGGGGCGGGAAGGCTACACCTTC.

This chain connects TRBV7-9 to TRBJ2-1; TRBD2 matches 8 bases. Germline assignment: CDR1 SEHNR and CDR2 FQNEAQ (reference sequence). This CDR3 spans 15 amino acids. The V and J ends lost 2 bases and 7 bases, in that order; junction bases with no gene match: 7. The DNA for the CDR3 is TGTGCCAGCAGCTTATCGCGGGGGGCGAGGAATGAGCAGTTCTTC. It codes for CASSLSRGARNEQFF.

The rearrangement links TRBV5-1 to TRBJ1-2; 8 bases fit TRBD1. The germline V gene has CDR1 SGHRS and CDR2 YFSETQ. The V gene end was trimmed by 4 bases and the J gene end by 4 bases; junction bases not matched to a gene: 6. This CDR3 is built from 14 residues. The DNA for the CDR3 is TGCGCCAGCAGCACGGGACAGGAATTCTATGGCTACACCTTC. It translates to CASSTGQEFYGYTF. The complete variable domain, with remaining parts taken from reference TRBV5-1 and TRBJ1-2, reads KAGVTQTPRYLIKTRGQQVTLSCSPISGHRSVSWYQQTPGQGLQFLFEYFSETQRNKGNFPGRFSGRQFSNSRSEMNVSTLELGDSALYLCASSTGQEFYGYTFGSGTRLTVV.

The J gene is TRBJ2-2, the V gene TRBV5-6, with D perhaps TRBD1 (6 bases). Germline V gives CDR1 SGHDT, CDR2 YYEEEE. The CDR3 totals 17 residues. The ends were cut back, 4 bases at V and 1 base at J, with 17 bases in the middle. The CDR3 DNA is TGTGCCAGCAGCCGCTACCTTACAGGGTTGAACACCGGGGAGCTGTTTTTT. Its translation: CASSRYLTGLNTGELFF.

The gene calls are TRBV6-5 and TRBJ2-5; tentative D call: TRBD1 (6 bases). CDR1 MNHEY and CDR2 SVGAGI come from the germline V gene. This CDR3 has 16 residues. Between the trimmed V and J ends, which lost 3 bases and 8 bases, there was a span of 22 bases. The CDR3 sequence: CASSYIQGEGVGTQYF. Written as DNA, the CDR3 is TGTGCCAGCAGTTATATCCAGGGAGAGGGGGTGGGCACCCAGTACTTC.

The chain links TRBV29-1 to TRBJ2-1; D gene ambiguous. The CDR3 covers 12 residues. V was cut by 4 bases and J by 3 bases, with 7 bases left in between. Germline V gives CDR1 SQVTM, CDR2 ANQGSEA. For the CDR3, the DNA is TGCAGCGTTGGCCGTCTCTACAATGAGCAGTTCTTC. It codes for CSVGRLYNEQFF.

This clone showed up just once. CDR3 sequence: CASSEEGNTEAFF. In DNA form, the CDR3 reads TGCGCCAGCAGTGAGGAGGGGAACACTGAAGCTTTCTTT. J is TRBJ1-1 and V is TRBV10-1; no clear D. The V gene's germline CDR1 is WNHNN and CDR2 SYGVQD (reference sequence). V was clipped by 2 bases and J by 1 base, with 5 bases between them. This CDR3 spans 13 amino acids.

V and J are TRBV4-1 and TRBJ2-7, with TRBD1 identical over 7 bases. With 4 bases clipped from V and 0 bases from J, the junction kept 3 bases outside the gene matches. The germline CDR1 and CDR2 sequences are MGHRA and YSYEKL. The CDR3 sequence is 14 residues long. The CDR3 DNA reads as TGCGCCAGCAGCCGGACAGGAAACTCCTACGAGCAGTACTTC. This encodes CASSRTGNSYEQYF.

The CDR3 loop reads CASSLEGRYPYEQYF. The CDR3, as DNA: TGTGCCAGCAGCTTGGAGGGACGATACCCCTACGAGCAGTACTTC. The chain employs TRBV5-5 and TRBJ2-7; D possibly uses TRBD1 or TRBD2 (5 bases each). V gave up 0 bases and J gave up 2 bases, with 12 bases separating them. The CDR3 is 15 amino acids. CDR1 and CDR2 (germline): SGHKS, YYEKEE (reference sequence).